This T cell receptor (beta chain) was obtained from a study of blood T cells in healthy people across ages. For the study at large: Every two T cells gave about one barcoded beta molecule via template switching.

CDR3 length equals 14 residues. In germline, CDR1 is DFQATT, CDR2 SNEGSKA (reference sequence). Regarding the study as a whole: In these data, TCR beta diversity tracked strongly with naive T cell percentage.

A word on this clonotype: Its antigen is unidentified.

A sample-barcoded 5' primer and a J-beta primer mix were used in a second PCR of about 7 to 12 cycles. TCRdb passed the 5' RACE reads through MiXCR, listing each CDR3 protein once. The data contain some 760,000 distinct CDR3 sequences, 20% to 30% of them seen just once; the ten biggest clones take up just under 9.5%. The same data also went into a second study, on T cells of mothers and their children.

The chain links TRBV20-1 to TRBJ2-1, with 11 bases matching TRBD2. The DNA end lines up better with TRBJ2-7; the J call may be wrong. The TCR was taken from a boy aged 5 to 17 in good health. What was sequenced was blood. CDR3 region: CSAGETSGNYEQYF. For the CDR3, the DNA is TGCAGTGCCGGTGAGACTAGCGGGAACTACGAGCAGTACTTC.